What follows are 2 T cell receptor beta chains derived from one specimen sequenced in a study of beta chain features in type 1 diabetes. Regarding the study as a whole: Moderate yet significant TCRB CDR3 shortening was seen in Type 1 diabetes patients in all four CD4+ subsets.

Investigators reverse transcribed all isolated RNA, so they sequenced expressed TCRB transcripts. Profiling relied on immunoSEQ multiplex PCR, and the TCRdb table lists in-frame clones only, not all of them. The table lists about 160,000 clones, around 7.9% of them singletons. Their specific antigens are unknown. Sequencing was done on a sample of central memory CD4+ T cells from blood. These receptors were collected from a man younger than 30 with type 1 diabetes.

This clone was seen ten or more times. Relative to the germline gene, one junction end is altered; a read error may explain this. V gene TRBV30 combines with J gene TRBJ2-1; D gene unclear. Germline CDR1 and CDR2: GTSNPN and SVGIG (reference sequence). The CDR3 is made up of 13 amino acids. The CDR3 coding sequence is TGTGCCTGGAGTGCGGGTTCCTCCAATGAGCAGTTCTTC. As protein: CAWSAGSSNEQFF.

The CDR3 sequence is CASSLGQGMDEQFF. The CDR3 DNA is TGTGCCAGCAGCTTGGGACAGGGGATGGATGAGCAGTTCTTC. The chain has TRBV7-9 and TRBJ2-1; TRBD1 agrees at 10 bases. This CDR3 spans 14 amino acids. The ends lost 3 bases at V and 8 bases at J; junction bases unmatched: 4. Germline V gene data show CDR1 as SEHNR and CDR2 as FQNEAQ (reference sequence). Full variable domain (outside the CDR3, taken from reference TRBV7-9 and TRBJ2-1): DTGVSQNPRHKITKRGQNVTFRCDPISEHNRLYWYRQTLGQGPEFLTYFQNEAQLEKSRLLSDRFSAERPKGSFSTLEIQRTEQGDSAMYLCASSLGQGMDEQFFGPGTRLTVL.